What follows describes a single T cell receptor (beta chain). Its specificity is unknown. This record comes from a study of T cell responses to AZD1222 COVID-19 vaccine. Findings and caveats of the study: At baseline, seropositivity was found in only a handful of AZD1222 recipients. Along spike, vaccine-associated CD4 TCRs were found throughout, with dominance at 160-218 and 743-854.

CDR3 length: 14 amino acids. Trimming cost V 5 bases and J 2 bases, with 11 bases left between them. Germline V gene sequence: CDR1 MNHEY, CDR2 SVGEGT. Measured with immunoSEQ multiplex PCR; TCRdb has only the in-frame clones, and not every one. Of about 120,000 clones listed, about 90% are singletons. The specimen was peripheral blood, collected on day 0 of AZD1222 vaccination. The genes are TRBV6-2 or TRBV6-3 and TRBJ2-3; D perhaps matches TRBD1 (8 bases). The sequence was collected from an adult in good health. As DNA, the CDR3 is TGTGCCAGCAGTACAGGGGGGGCCACAGATACGCAGTATTTT. Amino acids: CASSTGGATDTQYF.